The 14 T cell receptor beta chains below were found in one sample sequenced in a study of blood T cells in healthy people across ages. The authors ran a second PCR of about 7 to 11 cycles using a sample-barcoded 5' primer and a J-beta primer mix. A single record per CDR3 protein comes from TCRdb applying MiXCR to the 5' RACE reads. The sample has about 1.6 million distinct CDR3 sequences, about 32% seen once. Sequencing input: blood. All receptors derive from a woman aged 25 to 39 in good health.

The chain uses TRBV5-1 and TRBJ2-7; tentatively, D is TRBD2 (6 bases). V was pared by 4 bases and J by 7 bases, with 27 bases between. Germline V gene lookup returns CDR1 SGHRS and CDR2 YFSETQ. The CDR3 totals 17 residues. The CDR3 spells CASSAVPVELAQSEQYF. CDR3 nucleotide sequence: TGCGCCAGCAGCGCTGTCCCAGTAGAACTAGCCCAGTCAGAGCAGTACTTC. Full variable domain (rest looked up from reference TRBV5-1 and TRBJ2-7): KAGVTQTPRYLIKTRGQQVTLSCSPISGHRSVSWYQQTPGQGLQFLFEYFSETQRNKGNFPGRFSGRQFSNSRSEMNVSTLELGDSALYLCASSAVPVELAQSEQYFGPGTRLTVT.

The rearrangement links TRBV4-1 to TRBJ2-3; D gene uncertain. Germline V gene sequence: CDR1 MGHRA, CDR2 YSYEKL. V was pared by 1 base and J by 1 base, with 6 bases between. The CDR3 runs 14 residues. In DNA form, the CDR3 reads TGCGCCAGCAGCCAAGCCGACGGCACAGATACGCAGTATTTT. Translating it yields CASSQADGTDTQYF.

This clonotype was counted once. The junction does not match germline at one end; this may be a read error. This chain links TRBV7-9 with TRBJ2-1; 10 positions agree with TRBD1. From germline, CDR1 is SEHNR and CDR2 FQNEAQ (reference sequence). There are 17 residues in the CDR3. CDR3 sequence (DNA): TGTTCCAGCAGCTCGGGACAGGGGAGGGCCATTACAAATGAGCAGTTCTTC. Translation gives CSSSSGQGRAITNEQFF.

The V gene is TRBV10-3, the J gene TRBJ2-3, with a possible D match to TRBD1 (6 bases). CDR1 and CDR2 from the germline V gene are ENHRY and SYGVKD. The CDR3 sequence is 17 residues long. V shed 9 bases and J shed 0 bases, with 22 bases lying between them. The CDR3 is CAISPNPGESSTDTQYF. The CDR3 nucleotides are TGTGCCATTTCTCCTAACCCAGGGGAATCTAGCACAGATACGCAGTATTTT.

The CDR3 spells CSAPRLKRSYNEQFF. In DNA form, the CDR3 reads TGCAGTGCTCCGCGACTGAAGAGGTCCTACAATGAGCAGTTCTTC. V and J are TRBV20-1 and TRBJ2-1; D is ambiguous. CDR3 size: 15 residues. The V and J ends lost 5 bases and 1 base respectively, with 15 bases between them. Germline V CDR1 and CDR2: DFQATT, SNEGSKA (reference sequence).

Only a few counts were recorded for this clonotype. The chain's CDR3 is CASSIGLVSGANVLTF. In nucleotides, the CDR3 is TGTGCCAGTAGTATAGGATTAGTCTCTGGGGCCAACGTCCTGACTTTC. The chain joins TRBV19 to TRBJ2-6, with D unclear. Germline V gene lookup returns CDR1 LNHDA and CDR2 SQIVND (reference sequence). This CDR3 region has 16 residues. The V gene lost 1 base and the J gene lost 0 bases, with 7 bases spanning the gap.

V gene TRBV10-3 combines with J gene TRBJ2-7; 9 nucleotides match TRBD1. Germline assignment: CDR1 ENHRY and CDR2 SYGVKD. CDR3 size: 16 residues. The V gene end was trimmed by 4 bases and the J gene end by 7 bases; junction bases not matched to a gene: 14. CDR3 sequence reads: CAISGSTGGGTGEQYF. CDR3 sequence (DNA): TGTGCCATCAGTGGATCGACAGGGGGAGGGACAGGGGAGCAGTACTTC.

This chain uses TRBV20-1 with TRBJ2-7; 7 bases match TRBD2. The V gene's germline CDR1 is DFQATT and CDR2 SNEGSKA (reference sequence). This CDR3 is 13 amino acids long. The junction had 9 bases not matched to a gene; V was cut back by 6 bases and J by 4 bases. The CDR3 region has the DNA TGCAGTGCCCTTAGGGAGGGTATGTACGAGCAGTACTTC. This codes for CSALREGMYEQYF.

This chain links TRBV2 with TRBJ1-1, with D maybe TRBD1 (6 bases). Trimming stripped 6 bases from V and 4 bases from J, with 21 bases between. CDR3 length: 16 amino acids. Per the germline V gene, CDR1 is SNHLY and CDR2 is FYNNEI. This CDR3 is CASRAPGGRGCTEAFF. CDR3 nucleotides: TGTGCCAGCAGGGCCCCCGGAGGCAGGGGTTGCACTGAAGCTTTCTTT.

The rearrangement links TRBV20-1 to TRBJ2-5; D uncertain. Between the trimmed V and J ends, which lost 5 bases and 0 bases, there was a span of 4 bases. The CDR3 contains 11 residues. Looked up from germline, CDR1 is DFQATT and CDR2 is SNEGSKA (reference sequence). This CDR3 reads CSALNQETQYF. In DNA, the CDR3 is TGCAGTGCTTTAAACCAAGAGACCCAGTACTTC.

The chain recombines TRBV6-1 with TRBJ2-6, with TRBD2 identical over 14 bases. J gave up 1 base and V 7 bases, and 12 bases lay outside the gene matches. The V gene's germline CDR1 is MNHNS and CDR2 SASEGT. This CDR3 region has 20 residues. In DNA, the CDR3 is TGTGCCAGCATGAGATCGACTAGCGGGGGGGTAGTGTCTGGGGCCAACGTCCTGACTTTC. Its protein is CASMRSTSGGVVSGANVLTF.

This clonotype has a handful of counts. The chain joins TRBV20-1 to TRBJ2-1; possible D gene TRBD1, 6 bases. Germline CDR1 and CDR2: DFQATT and SNEGSKA (reference sequence). Trimming stripped 0 bases from V and 6 bases from J, with 12 bases between. This CDR3 contains 14 residues. The CDR3 spells CSARDLGHANEQFF. For the CDR3, the DNA is TGCAGTGCTAGAGATCTGGGACATGCCAATGAGCAGTTCTTC.

This clonotype was seen more than once but under ten times. The genes are TRBV7-2 and TRBJ2-1; 11 bases match TRBD2. V lost 1 base to trimming and J lost 0 bases; unmatched junction nucleotides: 11. This CDR3 is built from 20 residues. CDR1 and CDR2 from the germline V gene are SGHTA and FQGNSA. CDR3: CASSLVGLAGGQSSYNEQFF. CDR3 sequence (DNA): TGTGCCAGCAGCTTAGTTGGTCTAGCGGGGGGACAAAGCTCCTACAATGAGCAGTTCTTC.

This clonotype was seen a handful of times. This chain links TRBV5-1 with TRBJ2-5, with D possibly matching TRBD1 (6 bases). With 0 bases removed from V and 0 bases from J, the gap between germline ends came to 9 bases. The germline gives CDR1 SGHRS, CDR2 YFSETQ. This CDR3 has 15 residues. CDR3 bases: TGCGCCAGCAGCTTGGCCCAGGGGTACCAAGAGACCCAGTACTTC. Translating gives CASSLAQGYQETQYF.